In its sample, the clone carrying this T cell receptor (beta chain) was seen once. Its antigen remains unknown. This sample was included in a study of T cell responses to AZD1222 COVID-19 vaccine. Study-level findings and limits: The number of AZD1222 recipients seropositive at baseline was only five to seven. The study found vaccine-associated CD4 TCRs spanning spike, dominant at 160-218 and 743-854.

V lost 8 bases and J lost 2, with 15 bases in between. In germline, CDR1 is MNHEY, CDR2 SVGAGI. This CDR3 region has 15 residues. Libraries were prepared by immunoSEQ multiplex PCR; TCRdb keeps only in-frame clonotypes and omits some of them. Of about 76,000 clones listed, more than 60% are singletons. The sample in question was peripheral blood, obtained 28 days after the second dose of the MenACWY control vaccine. V is TRBV6-5 and J is TRBJ2-2; D unclear. This receptor was identified in an adult who received the MenACWY meningococcal vaccine as a control. The CDR3 coding sequence is TGTGCCAGCGGCCGTGGAGATTTTAACACCGGGGAGCTGTTTTTT. This gives the protein CASGRGDFNTGELFF.